Shown below are 26 T cell receptor beta chains from a single sample sequenced in a study of HIV-infected patients and healthy controls. MiXCR, applied by TCRdb to the 5' RACE reads, yields one record per CDR3 protein. The table lists 65,000 to 70,000 distinct CDR3 sequences, about 17% of them singletons. Input material: CD4+ T cells from blood. All receptors come from a human donor in good health.

The chain is built from TRBV20-1 and TRBJ2-1; D is uncertain. This CDR3 spans 15 amino acids. CDR1 DFQATT and CDR2 SNEGSKA come from the germline V gene (reference sequence). V lost 5 bases, J lost 0 bases, and 14 bases lay in between. The CDR3 region is CSARYHESSYNEQFF. CDR3 in DNA: TGCAGTGCTCGATATCACGAGAGCTCCTACAATGAGCAGTTCTTC.

The chain is built from TRBV7-2 and TRBJ1-4; 9 nucleotides match TRBD1. In germline, CDR1 is SGHTA, CDR2 FQGNSA. CDR3 length: 14 amino acids. The junction had 1 base not matched to a gene; V was cut back by 5 bases and J by 3 bases. The CDR3 DNA is TGTGCCAGCAGCCGACAGGGGGCTAATGAAAAACTGTTTTTT. Its protein product is CASSRQGANEKLFF.

This clonotype was observed many times. This chain links TRBV6-6 with TRBJ1-1; TRBD1 aligns across 7 bases. Looked up from germline, CDR1 is MNHNY and CDR2 is SVGAGI (reference sequence). This CDR3 spans 15 amino acids. Trimming removed 8 bases from V and 3 bases from J; junction bases left unmatched: 12. CDR3: CASYSQKGGYTEAFF. CDR3 sequence (DNA): TGTGCCAGCTATTCTCAAAAAGGGGGCTACACTGAAGCTTTCTTT.

The genes are TRBV20-1 and TRBJ2-7, with a possible D match to TRBD2 (5 bases). The V end was cut by 3 bases, the J end by 7 bases, with 13 bases between. The germline V gene encodes CDR1 DFQATT and CDR2 SNEGSKA (reference sequence). CDR3 length equals 12 residues. CDR3 DNA: TGCAGTGCTAGTGCCGGACTCGGGGAGCAGTACTTC. This translates into CSASAGLGEQYF.

This clonotype has more than one count but fewer than ten. CDR3 in DNA: TGTGCCAGCAGCTACCCTTGGGGACTAGCACAATCGGCCAACACCGGGGAGCTGTTTTTT. Protein: CASSYPWGLAQSANTGELFF. The chain joins TRBV12-3 or TRBV12-4 to TRBJ2-2, with TRBD2 matching over 9 bases. There are 20 residues in the CDR3. With V trimmed by 6 bases and J by 2 bases, 19 bases remained unmatched.

CDR3 nucleotides: TGTGCCAGCAGCCAAGATGTCGGGGCTAGCGGGACGGGGAATGAGCAGTTCTTC. Protein product: CASSQDVGASGTGNEQFF. V gene TRBV4-2 combines with J gene TRBJ2-1; 9 bases agree with TRBD2. V gave up 0 bases and J gave up 7 bases; unmatched junction bases: 13. CDR1 is LGHNA, CDR2 YNFKEQ, per germline. The CDR3 length is 18 residues.

This clonotype occurred many times. The chain uses TRBV24-1 and TRBJ2-1; TRBD2 matches at 8 bases. Germline values: CDR1 KGHDR, CDR2 SFDVKD. The V gene end was trimmed by 4 bases and the J gene end by 5 bases; junction bases not matched to a gene: 12. The CDR3 is 17 residues long. The CDR3 here is CATSDTPSSGKDNEQFF. CDR3 bases: TGTGCCACCAGTGACACCCCCAGTAGCGGGAAAGACAATGAGCAGTTCTTC.

This clonotype has a count of ten or more. The rearrangement joins TRBV24-1 to TRBJ1-5; 8 positions match TRBD1. Germline lookup yields CDR1 KGHDR and CDR2 SFDVKD. Unmatched junction bases numbered 3, after V lost 8 bases and J lost 4 bases. The CDR3 totals 13 residues. The CDR3 DNA reads TGTGCCACCACCGGGACAGGTAATCAGCCCCAGCATTTT. Translating it yields CATTGTGNQPQHF.

The sample holds a few counts of this clonotype. The J gene is TRBJ2-1, the V gene TRBV7-6; perhaps TRBD1 as D (6 bases). The ends were cut back, 3 bases at V and 2 bases at J, with 11 bases in the middle. The CDR3 covers 15 residues. Germline-derived CDR1 and CDR2 are SGHVS and FNYEAQ. CDR3 region: CASSLMTGTYNEQFF. CDR3 DNA: TGTGCCAGCAGCTTGATGACAGGCACCTACAATGAGCAGTTCTTC.

The chain uses TRBV18 and TRBJ1-5; D call uncertain. The CDR3 runs to 15 residues. The germline V gene encodes CDR1 KGHSH and CDR2 LQKENI. Trimming left V 6 bases short and J 0 bases short, with 12 bases between. CDR3 in DNA: TGTGCCAGCTCCTCAGGTTCCCATAGCAATCAGCCCCAGCATTTT. This sequence encodes CASSSGSHSNQPQHF.

This clonotype occurred a few times. This CDR3 is CASSHSRGREEAFF. The CDR3 nucleotides read TGTGCCAGCAGCCATAGCAGGGGGCGCGAGGAAGCTTTCTTT. The V gene is TRBV14, the J gene TRBJ1-1; 8 bases agree with TRBD1. The CDR3 has 14 residues. After removal of 3 bases from V and 8 bases from J, the junction contained 8 bases not matched to a gene. Germline CDR1 is SGHDN and CDR2 is FVKESK.

About this clonotype itself: A single base separates this from a much larger clone, so it may be a read error. V is TRBV5-1 and J is TRBJ2-7; tentatively, D is TRBD1 (5 bases). Germline V lookup: CDR1 SGHRS, CDR2 YFSETQ. The CDR3 sequence is 14 residues long. Here the CDR3 reads CAGSLDPGLPEQYF. The DNA for the CDR3 is TGCGCCGGCAGCTTGGATCCAGGGCTTCCCGAGCAGTACTTC.

DNA of the CDR3: TGTGCCAGCAGTTCCGGGACTAGGGATTCCAATGAGCAGTTCTTC. It codes for CASSSGTRDSNEQFF. V usage is TRBV28 and J usage is TRBJ2-1; 8 bases are a match to TRBD2. Germline-derived CDR1 and CDR2 are MDHEN and SYDVKM. CDR3 length: 15 residues. Losses at the gene ends were 4 bases for V and 6 bases for J; bases not matched to a gene: 8. Complete variable domain (other parts from reference TRBV28 and TRBJ2-1): DVKVTQSSRYLVKRTGEKVFLECVQDMDHENMFWYRQDPGLGLRLIYFSYDVKMKEKGDIPEGYSVSREKKERFSLILESASTNQTSMYLCASSSGTRDSNEQFFGPGTRLTVL.

This clonotype was detected a few times. The chain couples TRBV7-2 to TRBJ2-3; D gene uncertain. The CDR3 is made up of 14 amino acids. With 4 bases removed from V and 8 bases from J, the gap between germline ends came to 16 bases. The germline V gene encodes CDR1 SGHTA and CDR2 FQGNSA. In DNA, the CDR3 is TGTGCCAGCAGCTCCCCGAACAGAGGCGGTACGCAGTATTTT. Protein product: CASSSPNRGGTQYF. Supplemented by reference TRBV7-2 and TRBJ2-3, the full variable domain reads GAGVSQSPSNKVTEKGKDVELRCDPISGHTALYWYRQSLGQGLEFLIYFQGNSAPDKSGLPSDRFSAERTGGSVSTLTIQRTQQEDSAVYLCASSSPNRGGTQYFGPGTRLTVL.

Only a few counts were recorded for this clonotype. The V gene is TRBV6-1, the J gene TRBJ2-5; D not resolved. There are 16 residues in the CDR3. V lost 4 bases and J lost 1, with 16 bases in between. From germline, CDR1 is MNHNS and CDR2 SASEGT. CDR3 loop: CASSGNDVHSQETQYF. The DNA of the CDR3 is TGTGCCAGCAGTGGAAACGACGTACACTCCCAAGAGACCCAGTACTTC.

The gene calls are TRBV12-3 or TRBV12-4 and TRBJ2-7, with TRBD2 matching 13 bases. The CDR3 length is 15 residues. Losses at the gene ends were 4 bases for V and 5 bases for J; bases not matched to a gene: 5. The CDR3 coding sequence is TGTGCCAGCAGTTCAACTAGCGGGAGGGTCCACGAGCAGTACTTC. It translates to CASSSTSGRVHEQYF.

This clonotype was picked up many times. J is TRBJ2-3 and V is TRBV29-1; maybe TRBD2 (6 bases). The CDR3 consists of 11 residues. Germline CDR1 SQVTM, CDR2 ANQGSEA. V lost 5 bases and J lost 5, with 8 bases in between. CDR3 loop: CSVFSGDTQYF. DNA of the CDR3: TGCAGCGTTTTTAGCGGAGATACGCAGTATTTT.

The chain has TRBV19 and TRBJ1-5; D not certain. Germline V gene data show CDR1 as LNHDA and CDR2 as SQIVND (reference sequence). The CDR3 covers 12 residues. V was trimmed by 3 bases and J by 6 bases, leaving 6 bases between them. In DNA, the CDR3 is TGTGCCAGTAGTATTCTGGGTCAGCCCCAGCATTTT. It is translated as CASSILGQPQHF.

This clonotype was counted many times. The rearrangement links TRBV7-2 to TRBJ2-4; D is unclear. CDR1 SGHTA and CDR2 FQGNSA come from the germline V gene. Trimming left V 2 bases short and J 0 bases short, with 11 bases between. The CDR3 spans 16 residues. The CDR3 sequence is CASSLSQILAKNIQYF. In nucleotides, the CDR3 is TGTGCCAGCAGCTTATCCCAGATCCTAGCCAAAAACATTCAGTACTTC.

The CDR3 here is CASSQQRGFGASNQPQHF. CDR3 bases: TGTGCCAGCAGTCAGCAGCGTGGGTTTGGCGCGAGCAATCAGCCCCAGCATTTT. This chain connects TRBV27 to TRBJ1-5; D not certain. V was trimmed by 5 bases and J by 1 base, leaving 21 bases between them. This CDR3 contains 18 residues. Germline V gene lookup returns CDR1 MNHEY and CDR2 SMNVEV (reference sequence).

This chain joins TRBV20-1 and TRBJ1-1; D unresolved. Per germline, CDR1 DFQATT and CDR2 SNEGSKA (reference sequence). The CDR3 has 12 amino acids. V shed 5 bases and J shed 1 base, with 8 bases lying between them. The CDR3 DNA reads TGCAGTGCTGAGAACAGGAACACTGAAGCTTTCTTT. Residues: CSAENRNTEAFF.

This clonotype was observed a handful of times. The rearrangement uses TRBV28 and TRBJ2-1; D remains unclear. This CDR3 is built from 15 residues. Per germline, CDR1 MDHEN and CDR2 SYDVKM. Trimming took 6 bases from V and 9 from J, leaving 21 bases between them. CDR3 coding DNA: TGTGCCAGCAGCTTACGACCCCCCCGAGAGTGTGAGCAGTTCTTC. Its translation: CASSLRPPRECEQFF.

The chain uses TRBV5-1 and TRBJ2-7; TRBD1 is a possible D gene (6 bases). Trimming took 5 bases from V and 3 from J, leaving 12 bases between them. The CDR3 is made up of 13 amino acids. Per the germline V gene, CDR1 is SGHRS and CDR2 is YFSETQ. CDR3 in amino acids: CASSRTEYYEQYF. In DNA, the CDR3 is TGCGCCAGCAGTAGGACAGAGTACTACGAGCAGTACTTC.

V and J are TRBV7-8 and TRBJ2-2, with unresolved D. The CDR3 length is 14 residues. CDR1 and CDR2 (germline): SGHVS, FQNEAQ. Deletions cut 4 bases from V and 0 bases from J, with 6 bases between. CDR3 coding DNA: TGTGCCAGCAGCTCGTCTACGAACACCGGGGAGCTGTTTTTT. It codes for CASSSSTNTGELFF. The full variable domain, completed using reference TRBV7-8 and TRBJ2-2, is GAGVSQSPRYKVAKRGQDVALRCDPISGHVSLFWYQQALGQGPEFLTYFQNEAQLDKSGLPSDRFFAERPEGSVSTLKIQRTQQEDSAVYLCASSSSTNTGELFFGEGSRLTVL.

This clonotype has more than one count but fewer than ten. The chain recombines TRBV7-6 with TRBJ2-1; 7 nucleotides agree with TRBD2. V gave up 4 bases and J gave up 0 bases; unmatched junction bases: 9. There are 17 residues in the CDR3. Germline V gives CDR1 SGHVS, CDR2 FNYEAQ. The CDR3 coding sequence is TGTGCCAGCAGCTCCTCTAGCGGAGTTAGCTCCTACAATGAGCAGTTCTTC. Translation gives CASSSSSGVSSYNEQFF.

There are many counts of this clonotype. The rearrangement uses TRBV20-1 and TRBJ2-7, with 8 bases matching TRBD1. CDR3 length: 13 amino acids. V lost 6 bases to trimming and J lost 4 bases; unmatched junction nucleotides: 8. Per the germline V gene, CDR1 is DFQATT and CDR2 is SNEGSKA (reference sequence). CDR3 sequence reads: CSAPGQGGYEQYF. In DNA, the CDR3 is TGCAGTGCCCCCGGACAGGGAGGTTACGAGCAGTACTTC.